This T cell receptor (beta chain) is drawn from a study of T-cell reconstitution after alpha-beta-depleted transplantation in children. Study findings and constraints: At the one-year point after transplant, T-cell counts and TCRbeta diversity were found to come mostly from T cells that had been newly produced.

The CDR3 runs 18 residues. Per the germline V gene, CDR1 is SGHRS and CDR2 is YFSETQ. V gave up 1 base and J gave up 3 bases; unmatched junction bases: 9. This clonotype was detected many times. Its antigen is unknown. TCRbeta library preparation incorporated unique molecular identifiers. TCRdb re-called the PCR reads through MiXCR, storing one row per CDR3 protein. Found here are around 450,000 distinct CDR3 sequences, over 9.5% of them singletons; the top ten hold roughly 2.1%. This sequence joins TRBV5-1 and TRBJ2-1; 11 bases match TRBD2. The TCR sequence derives from a child aged 2 to 10 with inherited bone marrow failure, due to receive a stem cell transplant. Source: PBMCs, taken before TCRalphabeta/CD19-depleted stem cell transplant. CDR3 protein: CASSLSASGGPIYNEQFF. CDR3 sequence (DNA): TGCGCCAGCAGCTTGTCAGCTAGCGGGGGGCCGATCTACAATGAGCAGTTCTTC.